This TCR beta chain stems from a study of T cell changes during pregnancy in multiple sclerosis. Sequencing was performed with immunoSEQ multiplex PCR; in TCRdb, only in-frame clones are kept and a portion is missing. The sample has roughly 100,000 clones; around 91% are singletons. Germline values: CDR1 LGHNA, CDR2 YNFKEQ. Trimming took 0 bases from V and 5 from J; bases not matched to a gene: 8. This CDR3 is built from 17 residues. This sequence originates from a female donor in good health, enrolled as a control in a pregnancy study. This chain uses TRBV4-2 with TRBJ2-1; 9 bases map to TRBD2. This specimen was peripheral blood, taken after pregnancy. As DNA, the CDR3 is TGTGCCAGCAGCCAAGATTGGGTGCGGGGGGGCCACAATGAGCAGTTCTTC. Translated, it gives CASSQDWVRGGHNEQFF.